The 2 T cell receptor beta chains below come from one sample, sequenced in a study of T cells in women clearing cervical HPV infection. Profiled with immunoSEQ multiplex PCR; TCRdb holds only in-frame clones, not every one. Found here are roughly 47,000 clones; the top ten clones hold roughly 35%. The sequencing sample was made of blood buffy coat. These receptor sequences come from a woman aged 18-70 years with a cervical HPV16 infection that either progressed to CIN3+ or cleared (not recorded which).

As regards this clone: The observed sequence ends 3 residues before the CDR3 terminus, with the missing tail filled in from the germline J gene. V usage is TRBV18 and J usage is TRBJ2-1, with 8 bases identical to TRBD2. This CDR3 is built from 15 residues. The junction had 7 bases not matched to a gene; V was cut back by 3 bases and J by 6 bases. Germline loops: CDR1 KGHSH, CDR2 LQKENI. CDR3 sequence: CASSPARGEFNEQFF. Partial CDR3 DNA: TGTGCCAGCTCACCGGCGCGGGGGGAGTTCAATGAG.

Remarks on this clone: The observed sequence ends 3 residues before the CDR3 terminus, with the missing tail filled in from the germline J gene. J is TRBJ2-5 and V is TRBV27, with 12 bases lining up with TRBD1. This CDR3 is 18 amino acids long. Germline V gives CDR1 MNHEY, CDR2 SMNVEV (reference sequence). The ends lost 6 bases at V and 5 bases at J; junction bases unmatched: 16. The chain's CDR3 is CASSPAPGQGAPYETQYF. The part of the CDR3 DNA that was read is TGTGCCAGCAGCCCAGCTCCGGGACAGGGGGCGCCCTATGAGACC.